This section outlines one T cell receptor (beta chain) sequence together with its context. Its antigen is unknown. The data were obtained in a study of shared clonotypes between healthy human individuals. The study's findings and limits: In having few donors, the study represented limited genetic and exposure-history diversity.

The protocol was immunoSEQ multiplex PCR, while the TCRdb copy is restricted to in-frame clones and leaves out a portion. The profile shows 1.4 million to 1.5 million clones, approximately 97% of them singletons. The clonotype comes from a man aged 25-40 years in good health. Sequencing was carried out using naive CD4+ T cells sorted from blood. The subset: CD45RA+ positively selected.

The CDR3 loop is CASSFTSRLPGTDTQYF. The CDR3 coding sequence is TGTGCCAGCAGTTTTACTAGCAGACTACCTGGCACAGATACGCAGTATTTT. This chain links TRBV28 with TRBJ2-3; the D gene is possibly TRBD2 (6 bases). Germline lookup yields CDR1 MDHEN and CDR2 SYDVKM. V was shortened by 3 bases and J by 1 base, with 17 bases between the two germline ends. This CDR3 has 17 residues.